The clone carrying this T cell receptor (beta chain) was counted ten times or more. Its target is not known. This record comes from a study of regulatory T cells in long-lasting Graves disease. This sample's time point: persistent/refractory GD, antithyroid drugs over 5 years with positive TRAb. There was RNA extracted from PBMCs, and the TCR library was made from it. The authors diagnosed Graves' disease using American Thyroid Association guidelines. With iRepertoire HTBI primers and Arm-PCR of CDR3 regions, TCR beta libraries were built. The authors' processing: Identified segments across samples numbered just over 60 TRBV and more than 12 TRBJ. TCRdb recomputed calls from the multiplex PCR reads with MiXCR, one row per CDR3 protein. The V and J calls come from TCRdb's annotation, not from the publication. The data show some 370,000 distinct CDR3 sequences, roughly 25% seen once. CDR1 is SGHDN, CDR2 FVKESK, per germline. The CDR3 sequence is 13 residues long. Trimming removed 5 bases at V and 6 bases at J, with 14 bases between.

The study, taken as a whole, reports: Those with persistent Graves' had less TCR diversity than newly diagnosed patients.

The sequence was obtained from a middle-aged woman with Graves disease. The chain links TRBV14 to TRBJ2-7; D is ambiguous. Here the sequenced sample was peripheral blood mononuclear cells (PBMCs), taken when the disease was refractory, from a patient treated with antithyroid drugs. As DNA, the CDR3 is TGTGCCAGCAGCTCCCGAGTTCTCGGCGAGCAGTACTTC. It translates to CASSSRVLGEQYF.